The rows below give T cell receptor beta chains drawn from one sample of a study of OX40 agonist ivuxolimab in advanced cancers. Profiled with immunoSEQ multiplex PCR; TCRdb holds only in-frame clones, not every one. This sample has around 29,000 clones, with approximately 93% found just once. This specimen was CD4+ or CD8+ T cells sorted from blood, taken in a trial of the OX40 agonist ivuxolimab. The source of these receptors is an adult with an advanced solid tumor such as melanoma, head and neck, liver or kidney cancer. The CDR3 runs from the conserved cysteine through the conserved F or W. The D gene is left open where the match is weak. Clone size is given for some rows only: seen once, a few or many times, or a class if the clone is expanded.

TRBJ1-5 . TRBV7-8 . TGTGCCAGCAGCTTAGACACAGGTAGCAATCAGCCCCAGCATTTT CASSLDTGSNQPQHF
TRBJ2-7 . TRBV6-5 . TGTGCCAGCACTGGCGGGGGCCACCGAGGCTACGAGCAGTACTTC CASTGGGHRGYEQYF
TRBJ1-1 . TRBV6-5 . TGTGCCAGCAGTTACCGGGTTGGGCTTGGCACTGAAGCTTTCTTT CASSYRVGLGTEAFF
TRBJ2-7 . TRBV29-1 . TGCAGCGTCATAGCGACTAACTACGAGCAGTACTTC CSVIATNYEQYF
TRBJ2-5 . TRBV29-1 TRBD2 TGCAGCGTTGAAGATCTCGGACTAGCGGGAGAGGACCTCCCCCCCGAAGAGACCCAGTACTTC CSVEDLGLAGEDLPPEETQYF
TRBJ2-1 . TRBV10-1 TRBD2 TGCGCCAGCAGTGAGATGACGAGGGAGGGCCACAATGAGCAGTTCTTC CASSEMTREGHNEQFF
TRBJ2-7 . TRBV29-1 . TGCAGCGTTGAAGATGTAGGAAGCTACGAGCAGTACTTC CSVEDVGSYEQYF
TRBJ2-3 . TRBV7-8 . TGTGCCAGCAGCCTACAGGGTTTCGGCACAGATACGCAGTATTTT CASSLQGFGTDTQYF
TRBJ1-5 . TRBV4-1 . TGCGCCAGCAGCCAACGTGACCGTAGCAATCAGCCCCAGCATTTT CASSQRDRSNQPQHF
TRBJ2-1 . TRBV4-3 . TGCGCCAGCAGCCCCGGGACAACAAACAATGAGCAGTTCTTC CASSPGTTNNEQFF
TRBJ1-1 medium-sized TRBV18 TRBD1 TGTGCCAGCTCACCGGGACAGGGGGCCACTGAAGCTTTCTTT CASSPGQGATEAFF
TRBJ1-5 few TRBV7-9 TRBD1 TGTGCCAGCAGCCCCACCGACAGGGGTCCAAATCAGCCCCAGCATTTT CASSPTDRGPNQPQHF
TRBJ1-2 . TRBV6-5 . TGTGCCAGCAGTTACGAAGGACAGAACTATGGCTACACCTTC CASSYEGQNYGYTF
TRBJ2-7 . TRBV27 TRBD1 TGTGCCAGCAGTTCCGGGACAGGGGTTTTAAACGAGCAGTACTTC CASSSGTGVLNEQYF
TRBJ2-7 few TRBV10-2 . TGCGCCAGCAGTGAGTCGTCACGCTTCTACGAGCAGTACTTC CASSESSRFYEQYF
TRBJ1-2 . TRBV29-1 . TGCAGCGTGGGGGGGGGCGACTCTGAGAACTATGGCTACACCTTC CSVGGGDSENYGYTF
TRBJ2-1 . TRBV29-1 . TGCAGCGAGGCCCGGGGGCCAGAGAATGAGCAGTTCTTC CSEARGPENEQFF
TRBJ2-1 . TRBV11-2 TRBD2 TGTGCCAGCACACACCTAGCGGGGGGACACAATGAGCAGTTCTTC CASTHLAGGHNEQFF
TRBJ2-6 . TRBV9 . TGTGCCAGCAGCGTAAATAACAGCTCTGGGGCCAACGTCCTGACTTTC CASSVNNSSGANVLTF
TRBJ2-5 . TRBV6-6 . TGTGCCAGCAGTCGTTTTTTGAGGCAGACCCAGTACTTC CASSRFLRQTQYF
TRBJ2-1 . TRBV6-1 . TGTGCCAGCAGTGCCAGGGGTTGGGGTGAGCAGTTCTTC CASSARGWGEQFF
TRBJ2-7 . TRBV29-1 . TGCAGCGTTGCATACGTCGGGACACCGATCTCCTACGAGCAGTACTTC CSVAYVGTPISYEQYF
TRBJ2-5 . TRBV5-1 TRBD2 TGCGCCAGCAGCTTGAGGCGGGAGGGCCCGCAAGAGACCCAGTACTTC CASSLRREGPQETQYF
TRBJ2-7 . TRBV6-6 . TGTGCCAGCAGCGGGGACGGAACCTACGAGCAGTACTTC CASSGDGTYEQYF
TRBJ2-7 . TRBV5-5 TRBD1 TGTGCCAGCAGCTTGGATACAGGGGGTCTCTACGAGCAGTACTTC CASSLDTGGLYEQYF
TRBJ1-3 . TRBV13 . TGTGCCAGCAGCTTAGCACCGGAAACGGGTCCCTTATCTGGAAACACCATATATTTT CASSLAPETGPLSGNTIYF
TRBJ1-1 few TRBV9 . TGTGCCAGCAGCCTATCAGATACTGAAGCTTTCTTT CASSLSDTEAFF